This record looks at one TCR beta chain sequence and its context. This clone was observed a single time. Its antigen specificity is not known. No much larger clone exists at a distance of one base, and base qualities are not known. Receptor libraries were prepared by the immunoSEQ multiplex PCR assay. High-throughput TCR-beta CDR3 sequencing of genomic DNA from most patients was performed by Adaptive Biotechnologies. Per the source publication's procedure: Adaptive's ImmunoSEQ software was the source of the TCR sequencing data for over 15 patients, while a few other patients were processed with MiXCR and VDJtools. CDR3 nucleotide sequences shared by donor and recipient were removed because the origin of these sequences could not be assigned. Alloreactive clones required at least 2-fold expansion over unstimulated cells and minimum CFSE-low frequency of 0.002% (template counts) or 0.001% (read counts). Mappable clones were those detected in sequenced pre-transplant spleen, lymph node, or MLR CFSE-low populations of the donor or recipient. The cumulative frequency of alloreactive clones was calculated as a percentage of all sequences, weighted by copy number. What TCRdb holds here is the immuneACCESS table cut down to in-frame rearrangements. Part of the clones is not present; checked against another copy, under half of the missing clones reflect an unresolved V gene, and the others are unexplained. That table supplies the V and J calls and clone size; D and trimming were determined from the DNA. Across this sample there are fewer than 75,000 clones, with around 90% seen only once. The ten largest clones take up approximately 1.6% of the sample.

This sample is part of a study of graft-versus-host responses after intestinal transplantation listed by TCRdb under 2021. In terms of the full investigation: Recipients received multivisceral, liver-intestinal, or isolated intestinal transplants. Anti-thymocyte globulin induction was given to all recipients, followed by maintenance tacrolimus and steroids for 3 to 4 years. After intestinal transplantation, graft-versus-host and host-versus-graft alloreactive T cell clones were followed in the graft, circulation and bone marrow using bulk TCR-beta CDR3 sequencing. Alloreactive clones were identified by sequencing pre-transplant mixed lymphocyte reaction products and comparing them with unstimulated pre-transplant donor and recipient T cells. Of the approximately 24 intestinal transplant recipients enrolled in the cohort, one of whom was a retransplant, 3 patients without pretransplant specimens were excluded. Donor T cell macrochimerism was defined as a peak of at least 4% donor T cells among recipient peripheral blood mononuclear cells. Rather than going through the commercial service, samples from a few later patients were sequenced in-house on an Illumina MiSeq and processed with MiXCR.

Overall study results and their limits: Early after transplant, peak levels of circulating GvH clones were found to be associated with declines in HvG clones. GvH clones were detected in recipient bone marrow, and some of these GvH clones were observed earlier in ileal mucosa or blood, consistent with an intestinal mucosal origin. The relatively low number and heterogeneity of intestinal transplant patients limited the conclusions. High GvH to HvG T cell clonal ratios were observed in the allografts of patients with donor T cell macrochimerism.

Blood samples were collected up to 4 times in the first month after transplant and then at least monthly when available. CDR1 is given as MNHNS and CDR2 as SASEGT, both from the germline V gene. Including the terminal cysteine and valine, the CDR3 comprises 15 residues. Only the CDR3 region is kept as DNA, spanning 45 bases read in frame from base 1. V is clipped by 7 bases and J by 4 bases, and the sequence between their germline boundaries is 20 bases long. This chain joins TRBV6-1 to TRBJ2-7, with the D segment identity uncertain. The receptor comes from a human patient who received an intestinal transplant, so some T cells may come from the graft donor. This material consisted of PBMCs, taken 26 days after transplant. The DNA sequence is as follows: TGTGCCAGCATCGAACTCGGAGACCCGTATTACGAGCAGTACGTC. This is translated as CASIELGDPYYEQYV.